This passage covers 6 T cell receptor beta chains from one sample sequenced in a study of regulatory T cells in long-lasting Graves disease (dated by TCRdb to the early 2020s). The sample's time point label, decoded: newly diagnosed GD, antithyroid drugs for less than 3 months. For both TCR sequencing and RNA sequencing, RNA was extracted from PBMCs in TRIzol. Library method: multiplex PCR. This sample was sequenced with an Illumina HiSeq 4000. To build TCR beta libraries, CDR3 regions were amplified by Arm-PCR using iRepertoire HTBI primers. The public reads were run again by TCRdb, first through fastp at Q25 and then through MiXCR, and only productive beta chains were kept. Each entry is one CDR3 protein sequence, shown with its most common DNA and genes. Recorded for this sample are some 560,000 distinct CDR3 sequences; around 15% of them occurred a single time. The ten most abundant clones make up more than 20% of the sample.

The data were also submitted as part of a second study, on T cells in Graves' hyperthyroidism and ophthalmopathy.

This specimen consisted of peripheral blood mononuclear cells (PBMCs), obtained at new diagnosis, from a patient treated with antithyroid drugs. The source of these receptors is a woman between 40 and 65 years old with Graves disease. Donor details come from another sample of the same person, matched by shared clones.

This chain links TRBV6-2 or TRBV6-3 with TRBJ2-7; D ambiguous. V lost 8 bases to trimming and J lost 3 bases, with 14 bases between them. The CDR3 spans 13 residues. The germline V gene has CDR1 MNHEY and CDR2 SVGEGT. CDR3 sequence reads: CASQEHANYEQYF. CDR3 coding DNA: TGTGCCAGCCAGGAACATGCTAACTACGAGCAGTACTTC.

This clonotype was counted many times. This chain uses TRBV12-3 or TRBV12-4 with TRBJ1-2, with TRBD1 identical over 9 bases. The V segment lost 6 bases and the J segment 2 bases; nucleotides outside the gene matches: 7. This CDR3 contains 15 residues. CDR3 DNA: TGTGCCAGCAGCCTCCGGGACAGGGTGAACTATGGCTACACCTTC. Protein product: CASSLRDRVNYGYTF.

This clonotype was recorded many times. A read error may produce the germline difference seen at one junction end. The chain combines TRBV5-1 with TRBJ2-3; perhaps TRBD2 as D (6 bases). This CDR3 is built from 13 residues. Germline CDR1 SGHRS, CDR2 YFSETQ. The CDR3, as DNA: TGTGCCAGCAGCCAGGAGGGCGCAGATACGCAGTATTTT. It specifies CASSQEGADTQYF.

This clonotype appeared many times. This chain uses TRBV18 with TRBJ2-7, with D possibly TRBD2 on 6 matching bases. The ends were cut back, 3 bases at V and 3 bases at J, with 15 bases in the middle. This CDR3 comprises 15 residues. Germline V gene sequence: CDR1 KGHSH, CDR2 LQKENI. The CDR3, as DNA: TGTGCCAGCTCACCCCAGGGTAGCGGTCACTACGAGCAGTACTTC. This encodes CASSPQGSGHYEQYF.

This clonotype was recorded at least ten times. This chain links TRBV28 with TRBJ1-5; D unclear. The length of the CDR3 is 14 residues. Germline assignment: CDR1 MDHEN and CDR2 SYDVKM. V lost 5 bases, J lost 4 bases, and 12 bases lay in between. The CDR3 sequence: CASSLGLRNQPQHF. DNA of the CDR3: TGTGCCAGCAGTCTCGGACTTAGAAATCAGCCCCAGCATTTT.

The sample holds a few counts of this clonotype. The genes are TRBV7-2 and TRBJ1-3, with 7 positions matching TRBD1. The length of the CDR3 is 19 residues. With V trimmed by 5 bases and J by 0 bases, 16 bases remained unmatched. CDR1 and CDR2 (germline): SGHTA, FQGNSA. Written as DNA, the CDR3 is TGTGCCAGCAGCAAAGGGGGCCAGGGGGTCCTTCACTCTGGAAACACCATATATTTT. This sequence encodes CASSKGGQGVLHSGNTIYF.